The entry below gives a single T cell receptor beta chain sequence along with its context. This entry comes from a study of blood T cell repertoires in COVID-19. The CDR3 totals 12 residues. Trimming cost V 7 bases and J 3 bases; bases outside gene matches: 2. Germline V gives CDR1 ENHRY, CDR2 SYGVKD. In the original workflow: Reference gene primer amplification yielded estimated nucleated cell counts. Sequencing used immunoSEQ multiplex PCR; TCRdb keeps in-frame clones, though not all of them. V and J calls and clone size come straight from that table; D and trimming were deduced from the DNA. The sample holds around 30,000 clones; under 85% are singletons and the top ten take 7.5% to 8%.

The rearrangement links TRBV10-3 to TRBJ1-2; 7 nucleotides line up with TRBD1. This TCR was recovered from a woman aged 70-85 years with active or convalescent COVID-19. Specimen: peripheral blood. CDR3: CAITGTDYGYTF. The CDR3 bases are TGTGCCATCACCGGGACAGACTATGGCTACACCTTC.